This T cell receptor (beta chain) was found in a study of T cells after yellow fever vaccination (dated 2019 in TCRdb). At the level of the whole study: The SMART-Seq v4 Ultra Low Input RNA kit was used to prepare libraries from fractions with low cell numbers. To follow T-cell clones before and after both primary and booster YFV17D yellow fever vaccination, bulk TCR alpha and beta repertoires underwent longitudinal sequencing. Two healthy male donors, one aged 18 to 29 and one aged 30 to 39 years, were included in the cohort. Blood was drawn at multiple timepoints before and after primary and secondary immunization, with bulk PBMC replicates and cell subsets isolated. What the study reported, not specific to this receptor: The secondary T-cell response was found to be weaker but faster than the primary response, with a peak reached on day 5 rather than on day 15. Computational filtering was required because FACS-sorted repertoires could contain abundant contaminating clonotypes from the bulk population. Because only two donors were included in the study, the extent to which the findings can be generalized is limited. Most clones expanded after primary vaccination were re-detected after the booster (almost 98% of CD4 and 80% to 90% of CD8), suggesting broad memory maintenance. A small share of clonotypes was detected in both CD4 and CD8 compartments, with the overlap likely arising from convergent recombination.

The cysteine opens and the phenylalanine closes a CDR3 of 14 amino acids. Only CDR3 DNA remains: 42 bases, in frame from the first base. The germline ends are 11 bases apart after V is trimmed by 4 bases and J by 4 bases. TCR cDNA was synthesized by 5'RACE template switching, which introduced a universal primer site and unique molecular identifiers. cDNA synthesis was primed from both the TCR alpha and TCR beta constant segments. Libraries were amplified in two PCR steps, with sample barcodes and sequencing adapters added in the second step. Libraries were sequenced on Illumina HiSeq 2500 (2x100 bp) or NovaSeq (2x150 bp). The study's own analysis went as follows. MIGEC handled demultiplexing of reads and collapsing into UMI consensus sequences, while MiXCR performed V(D)J alignment. Using edgeR on replicate PBMC samples, clonotypes were called vaccine-responding if FDR was below 0.01 and the log2 fold change was above 5 up to day 15. CD4 or CD8 identity was assigned to each bulk clonotype according to whether the clonotype was present at higher abundance in the sequenced CD4 repertoire or the sequenced CD8 repertoire. NS4B-specific clonotypes were defined as those at least 10-fold enriched in dextramer-positive over dextramer-negative fractions; CD4-biased clonotypes were excluded. TCRdb redid the processing of the public reads, applying fastp at Q25 and MiXCR, and retained in-frame beta chains. Here each entry gathers all rows of one CDR3 protein and keeps the most common genes and DNA. V and J calls and clone size were set by TCRdb, not the authors. A total of approximately 96,000 distinct CDR3 sequences appear in this sample, under 9% of them only once. Of the sample, roughly 15% falls within the top ten clones.

In this sample, this clonotype turned up many times. Qualities for individual bases were not recorded, and no much larger clone is one base off. Interpreted using the paper, the treatment or condition label stands for: live attenuated yellow fever vaccine strain. PBMCs were isolated from peripheral blood using a standard Ficoll-Paque protocol. With anti-CD3 and anti-CD8 staining plus a dextramer loaded with the yellow fever NS4B epitope peptide, the researchers sorted epitope-specific CD8 T cells. RNA was extracted with TriZol from bulk PBMCs, CD4 and CD8 fractions, and dextramer-positive and dextramer-negative fractions.

This specimen consisted of CD8+ T cells not binding an NS4B(214-222) dextramer, sorted from PBMCs, obtained more than 13 days after the first yellow fever vaccination. Read against the paper, the sample's cell subset or site label means: NS4B epitope dextramer-negative CD8 T cells. The sequence came from a man aged 18 to 29 who received the YFV17D yellow fever vaccine. The rearrangement joined TRBV12-3 or TRBV12-4 to TRBJ1-5, with no reliable assignment of the D segment. The CDR3 amino acid sequence is: CASSSEETNQPQHF. The DNA sequence is given as TGTGCCAGCAGTTCCGAGGAGACTAATCAGCCCCAGCATTTT.